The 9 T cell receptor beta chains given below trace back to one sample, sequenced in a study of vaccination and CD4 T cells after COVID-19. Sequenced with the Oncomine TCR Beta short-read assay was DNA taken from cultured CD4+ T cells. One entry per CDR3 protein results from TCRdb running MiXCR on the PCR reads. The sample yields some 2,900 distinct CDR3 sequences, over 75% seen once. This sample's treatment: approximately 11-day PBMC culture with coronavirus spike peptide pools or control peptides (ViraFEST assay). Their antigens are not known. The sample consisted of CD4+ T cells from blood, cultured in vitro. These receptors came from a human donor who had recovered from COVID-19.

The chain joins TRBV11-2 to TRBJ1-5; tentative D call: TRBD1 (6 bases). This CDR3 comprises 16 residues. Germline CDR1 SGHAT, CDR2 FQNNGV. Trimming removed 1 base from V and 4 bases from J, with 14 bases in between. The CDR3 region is CASSLGAQGLNQPQHF. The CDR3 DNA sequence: TGTGCCAGCAGCTTAGGCGCACAGGGACTGAATCAGCCCCAGCATTTT.

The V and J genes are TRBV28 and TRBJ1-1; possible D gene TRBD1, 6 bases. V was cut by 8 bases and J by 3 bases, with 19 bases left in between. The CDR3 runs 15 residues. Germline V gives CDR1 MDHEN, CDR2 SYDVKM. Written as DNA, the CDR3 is TGTGCCAGCTTTGTGGGGGGGGCGCGGCACACTGAAGCTTTCTTT. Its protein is CASFVGGARHTEAFF.

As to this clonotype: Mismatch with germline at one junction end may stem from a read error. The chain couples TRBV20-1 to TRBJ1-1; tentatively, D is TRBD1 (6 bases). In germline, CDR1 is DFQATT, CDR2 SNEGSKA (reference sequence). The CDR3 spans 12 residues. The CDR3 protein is CSAFSPGRGSLF. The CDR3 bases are TGCAGTGCCTTTTCTCCGGGGAGGGGGAGTCTCTTT.

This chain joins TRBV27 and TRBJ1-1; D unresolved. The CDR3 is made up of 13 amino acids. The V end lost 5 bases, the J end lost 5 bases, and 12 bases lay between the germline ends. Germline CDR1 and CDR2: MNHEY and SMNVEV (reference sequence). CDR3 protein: CASSLAGRTEAFF. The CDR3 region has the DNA TGTGCCAGCAGTCTCGCGGGTAGGACTGAAGCTTTCTTT.

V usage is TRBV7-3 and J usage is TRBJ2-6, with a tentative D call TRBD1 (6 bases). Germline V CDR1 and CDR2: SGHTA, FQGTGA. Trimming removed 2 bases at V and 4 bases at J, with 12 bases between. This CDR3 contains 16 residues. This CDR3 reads CASSLGTGLGANVLTF. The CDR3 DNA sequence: TGTGCCAGCAGCTTAGGAACAGGGCTCGGGGCCAACGTCCTGACTTTC.

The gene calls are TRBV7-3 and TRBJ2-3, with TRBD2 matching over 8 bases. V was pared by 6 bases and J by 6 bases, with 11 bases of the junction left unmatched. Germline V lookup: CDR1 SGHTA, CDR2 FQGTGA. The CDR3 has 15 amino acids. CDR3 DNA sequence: TGTGCCAGCAGTCACCCCGGGGGGGCCGGGGATACGCAGTATTTT. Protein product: CASSHPGGAGDTQYF.

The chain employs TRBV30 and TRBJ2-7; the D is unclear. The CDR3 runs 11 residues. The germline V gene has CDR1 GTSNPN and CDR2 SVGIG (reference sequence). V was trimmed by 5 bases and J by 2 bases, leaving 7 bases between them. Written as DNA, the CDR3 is TGTGCCTGGGGGCCTGCCTACGAGCAGTACTTC. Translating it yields CAWGPAYEQYF.

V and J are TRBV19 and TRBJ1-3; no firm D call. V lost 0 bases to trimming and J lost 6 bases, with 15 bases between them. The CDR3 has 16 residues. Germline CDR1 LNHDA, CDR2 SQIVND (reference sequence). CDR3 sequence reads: CASSIEAGWTENTIYF. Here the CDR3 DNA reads TGTGCCAGTAGTATAGAGGCGGGCTGGACCGAAAACACCATATATTTT.

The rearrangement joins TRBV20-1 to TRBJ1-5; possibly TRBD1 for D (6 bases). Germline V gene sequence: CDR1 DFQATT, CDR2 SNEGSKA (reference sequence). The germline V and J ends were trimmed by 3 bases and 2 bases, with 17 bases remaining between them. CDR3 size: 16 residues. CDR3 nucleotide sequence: TGCAGTGCTAGCGCTACAAGCAGGGGAGGCAATCAGCCCCAGCATTTT. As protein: CSASATSRGGNQPQHF.